Shown below are 25 T cell receptor beta chains from a single sample sequenced in a study of cytomegalovirus exposure and HLA in healthy donors. Sequenced by immunoSEQ multiplex PCR; TCRdb stores in-frame clones only, minus some. The sample contains 90,000 to 150,000 clones, around 87% of which appear only once. Source material: PBMCs. All receptors derive from a woman in her late teens or twenties in good health and CMV-seropositive.

The V call is TRBV2, the J call TRBJ2-1; D is perhaps TRBD1 (6 bases). Trimming shortened V by 4 bases and J by 6 bases, and 19 bases separated the two germline ends. This CDR3 is built from 16 residues. Germline V gene data show CDR1 as SNHLY and CDR2 as FYNNEI. This CDR3 reads CASSVPLDRSTNEQFF. DNA for the CDR3: TGTGCCAGCAGTGTCCCTCTGGACAGAAGCACCAATGAGCAGTTCTTC.

This clone has a single count. This chain links TRBV9 with TRBJ2-7; D is uncertain. The V gene's germline CDR1 is SGDLS and CDR2 YYNGEE. V lost 1 base, J lost 2 bases, and 10 bases lay in between. The CDR3 consists of 14 residues. This CDR3 reads CASSVSPGPYEQYF. In nucleotides, the CDR3 is TGTGCCAGCAGCGTAAGTCCCGGTCCCTACGAGCAGTACTTC.

The rearrangement joins TRBV2 to TRBJ1-1; no firm D call. Germline-derived CDR1 and CDR2 are SNHLY and FYNNEI. This CDR3 has 13 amino acids. V shed 10 bases and J shed 0 bases, with 12 bases lying between them. The CDR3 bases are TGTGCCAACCAAAGTAGCCTGAACACTGAAGCTTTCTTT. Translating gives CANQSSLNTEAFF.

The chain links TRBV4-2 to TRBJ1-5, with D tentatively TRBD1 (5 bases). V lost 3 bases and J 0 bases, leaving 9 bases between the germline ends. This CDR3 region has 15 residues. Germline lookup yields CDR1 LGHNA and CDR2 YNFKEQ. CDR3 loop: CASSQRGNSNQPQHF. CDR3 nucleotide sequence: TGTGCCAGCAGCCAGCGGGGGAATAGCAATCAGCCCCAGCATTTT.

The gene calls are TRBV6-5 and TRBJ2-2, with TRBD1 identical over 8 bases. V lost 0 bases to trimming and J lost 4 bases; unmatched junction nucleotides: 4. This CDR3 region has 16 residues. In germline, CDR1 is MNHEY, CDR2 SVGAGI. CDR3 protein: CASSYSTQGGTGELFF. CDR3 nucleotides: TGTGCCAGCAGTTACTCCACACAGGGGGGCACCGGGGAGCTGTTTTTT.

The chain combines TRBV2 with TRBJ1-5; 9 positions agree with TRBD1. Germline CDR1 and CDR2: SNHLY and FYNNEI. This CDR3 contains 15 residues. V was clipped by 5 bases and J by 5 bases; unmatched bases: 7. CDR3 protein: CASSPRQGGDQPQHF. Here the CDR3 DNA reads TGTGCCAGCAGTCCCCGACAGGGGGGAGATCAGCCCCAGCATTTT.

The J gene is TRBJ2-7, the V gene TRBV9; D may be TRBD2 (7 bases). The V end lost 1 base, the J end lost 3 bases, and 23 bases lay between the germline ends. CDR3 length: 18 amino acids. The V gene's germline CDR1 is SGDLS and CDR2 YYNGEE. This chain's CDR3 is CASSVQGRGGRKYYEQYF. The CDR3 nucleotides read TGTGCCAGCAGCGTACAGGGAAGGGGGGGGCGGAAGTACTACGAGCAGTACTTC.

This chain links TRBV9 with TRBJ1-1, with 9 bases matching TRBD1. The length of the CDR3 is 18 residues. J gave up 2 bases and V 4 bases, and 15 bases lay outside the gene matches. Germline V gives CDR1 SGDLS, CDR2 YYNGEE. CDR3 coding DNA: TGTGCCAGCAGCCCTCTAAGACAGGGGGGGTCCCTAAACACTGAAGCTTTCTTT. This codes for CASSPLRQGGSLNTEAFF.

Only one count was recorded for this clone. The chain joins TRBV30 to TRBJ2-1, with 7 bases aligning to TRBD1. CDR1 and CDR2 from the germline V gene are GTSNPN and SVGIG (reference sequence). V was pared by 0 bases and J by 4 bases, with 3 bases of the junction left unmatched. This CDR3 region has 14 residues. The CDR3 is CAWSVGGGYNEQFF. In DNA form, the CDR3 reads TGTGCCTGGAGTGTAGGGGGCGGGTACAATGAGCAGTTCTTC.

The chain couples TRBV27 to TRBJ1-2; a weak D match, TRBD1 (5 bases). In germline, CDR1 is MNHEY, CDR2 SMNVEV (reference sequence). CDR3 length: 13 residues. The V end lost 3 bases, the J end lost 5 bases, and 10 bases lay between the germline ends. The CDR3 DNA reads as TGTGCCAGCAGTTTGACCAGGACATATGGCTACACCTTC. Its translation is CASSLTRTYGYTF.

The sample holds a few counts of this clone. This sequence joins TRBV19 and TRBJ1-1, with D possibly being TRBD1 (5 bases). The germline V and J ends were trimmed by 5 bases and 1 base, with 8 bases remaining between them. The CDR3 loop spans 13 amino acids. Germline V CDR1 and CDR2: LNHDA, SQIVND (reference sequence). CDR3 sequence reads: CASSLGGNTEAFF. As DNA, the CDR3 is TGTGCCAGTAGTCTGGGGGGGAACACTGAAGCTTTCTTT.

The chain combines TRBV5-4 with TRBJ1-3; no clear D. Germline CDR1 SGHNT, CDR2 YYREEE (reference sequence). V lost 1 base and J 3 bases, leaving 14 bases between the germline ends. This CDR3 contains 16 residues. Here the CDR3 DNA reads TGTGCCAGCAGCTTGAGTCGAACAGATATTGGAAACACCATATATTTT. It translates to CASSLSRTDIGNTIYF.

The rearrangement uses TRBV5-4 and TRBJ2-3, with 11 nucleotides matching TRBD2. CDR1 and CDR2 (germline): SGHNT, YYREEE (reference sequence). The J segment lost 4 bases and the V segment lost 0 bases, leaving 1 base of the junction unmatched. This CDR3 has 15 amino acids. The CDR3 protein is CASSLGLAGSDTQYF. The DNA for the CDR3 is TGTGCCAGCAGCTTGGGACTAGCGGGATCAGATACGCAGTATTTT. The whole variable domain, filled in from reference TRBV5-4 and TRBJ2-3, reads ETGVTQSPTHLIKTRGQQVTLRCSSQSGHNTVSWYQQALGQGPQFIFQYYREEENGRGNFPPRFSGLQFPNYSSELNVNALELDDSALYLCASSLGLAGSDTQYFGPGTRLTVL.

The V call is TRBV11-2, the J call TRBJ2-7; 9 bases are a match to TRBD2. Germline CDR1 reads SGHAT; CDR2 reads FQNNGV. The J segment lost 0 bases and the V segment lost 3 bases, leaving 6 bases of the junction unmatched. The CDR3 extends over 16 amino acids. The CDR3 loop is CASSLLSSGASYEQYF. Written as DNA, the CDR3 is TGTGCCAGCAGCTTGCTCTCTAGCGGGGCCTCCTACGAGCAGTACTTC.

This clone has more than one count but fewer than ten. V is TRBV19 and J is TRBJ1-2; tentative D call: TRBD1 (5 bases). The germline CDR1 and CDR2 sequences are LNHDA and SQIVND (reference sequence). The CDR3 runs to 14 residues. The V end lost 9 bases, the J end lost 4 bases, and 18 bases lay between the germline ends. The CDR3 nucleotides are TGTGCCAGCACCTCCAAGGGGCGAAGCTATGGCTACACCTTC. Protein product: CASTSKGRSYGYTF.

The V and J genes are TRBV15 and TRBJ1-2; 8 nucleotides match TRBD1. Germline loops: CDR1 LNHNV, CDR2 YYDKDF (reference sequence). The V and J ends lost 1 base and 4 bases, in that order; junction bases with no gene match: 8. The CDR3 totals 16 residues. The CDR3 DNA follows: TGTGCCACCAGCAGAGGACAGGGGATGGATAGCTATGGCTACACCTTC. Its translation: CATSRGQGMDSYGYTF. Complete variable domain (other parts from reference TRBV15 and TRBJ1-2): DAMVIQNPRYQVTQFGKPVTLSCSQTLNHNVMYWYQQKSSQAPKLLFHYYDKDFNNEADTPDNFQSRRPNTSFCFLDIRSPGLGDTAMYLCATSRGQGMDSYGYTFGSGTRLTVV.

The J gene is TRBJ1-5, the V gene TRBV27; perhaps TRBD1 as D (5 bases). V was clipped by 6 bases and J by 3 bases, with 12 bases between them. This CDR3 has 14 residues. Germline CDR1 MNHEY, CDR2 SMNVEV (reference sequence). CDR3 in DNA: TGTGCCAGCAGCCCGACAGAGTTCAATCAGCCCCAGCATTTT. Its translation is CASSPTEFNQPQHF.

The J gene is TRBJ2-7, the V gene TRBV19, with 10 positions matching TRBD1. CDR3 length: 14 residues. V lost 9 bases, J lost 4 bases, and 9 bases stayed unmatched. CDR1 is LNHDA and CDR2 is SQIVND in the germline V gene (reference sequence). The CDR3 reads CASALRQGAYEQYF. Written as DNA, the CDR3 is TGTGCCAGCGCGCTCAGACAGGGGGCATACGAGCAGTACTTC.

This clone was seen once. The rearrangement uses TRBV9 and TRBJ2-3; TRBD2 is a possible D gene (6 bases). The V and J ends lost 0 bases and 2 bases respectively, with 10 bases between them. This CDR3 region has 15 residues. Germline V lookup: CDR1 SGDLS, CDR2 YYNGEE. CDR3 sequence (DNA): TGTGCCAGCAGCGTAGGAGGGACTTACACAGATACGCAGTATTTT. Its translation: CASSVGGTYTDTQYF.

The chain is built from TRBV6-1 and TRBJ2-1; D may be TRBD1 (5 bases). Deletions cut 4 bases from V and 4 bases from J, with 5 bases between. Germline assignment: CDR1 MNHNS and CDR2 SASEGT. The CDR3 is 12 residues long. The CDR3 loop reads CASSGQYNEQFF. The CDR3 region has the DNA TGTGCCAGCAGTGGACAGTACAATGAGCAGTTCTTC.

The chain employs TRBV11-3 and TRBJ2-7, with a possible D match to TRBD2 (6 bases). The V end was cut by 3 bases, the J end by 3 bases, with 9 bases between. The CDR3 is made up of 13 amino acids. CDR1 is SGHNT, CDR2 YENEEA, per germline. As DNA, the CDR3 is TGTGCCAGCAGCTTCGGCGGGGTCTACGAGCAGTACTTC. As protein: CASSFGGVYEQYF.

The chain couples TRBV5-4 to TRBJ2-3; the match to TRBD2 covers 14 bases. J was trimmed by 6 bases and V by 4 bases; bases with no gene match: 4. This CDR3 region has 15 residues. Germline CDR1 and CDR2: SGHNT and YYREEE (reference sequence). The DNA for the CDR3 is TGTGCCAGCAGCCCGGGACTAGCGGGAGTGGATACGCAGTATTTT. Amino acid sequence: CASSPGLAGVDTQYF.

The chain is built from TRBV29-1 and TRBJ2-1; 7 bases align to TRBD1. The germline V gene encodes CDR1 SQVTM and CDR2 ANQGSEA. V was clipped by 7 bases and J by 0 bases; unmatched bases: 3. This CDR3 comprises 13 residues. CDR3 bases: TGCAGCGGAGGGGGCGACTCCTACAATGAGCAGTTCTTC. This encodes CSGGGDSYNEQFF.

V is TRBV9 and J is TRBJ2-7; 9 bases fit TRBD1. Per the germline V gene, CDR1 is SGDLS and CDR2 is YYNGEE. This CDR3 region has 15 residues. Trimming took 3 bases from V and 3 from J; bases not matched to a gene: 7. The CDR3 bases are TGTGCCAGCAGCGGAGAGGGACAGGGATACTACGAGCAGTACTTC. Residues: CASSGEGQGYYEQYF.

The chain uses TRBV27 and TRBJ1-4; 7 nucleotides align to TRBD1. Germline trimming cut 5 bases from V and 2 bases from J; bases unmatched to any gene: 8. CDR3 size: 16 residues. CDR1 is MNHEY and CDR2 is SMNVEV in the germline V gene (reference sequence). The CDR3 DNA sequence: TGTGCCAGCAGTCGGAGAGGGACAGCCACTAATGAAAAACTGTTTTTT. This translates into CASSRRGTATNEKLFF.